The 10 T cell receptor beta chains given below trace back to one sample, sequenced in a study of metastatic and nonmetastatic thyroid tumors. No treatment had been given to any patient before thyroid surgery. TCRdb reassembled clones from the PCR reads with MiXCR. The table lists roughly 23,000 clones, just over 14% of them singletons. Sequences were obtained from tumor tissue. The receptors stem from a female donor with papillary thyroid cancer or a benign thyroid nodule (not recorded which). Some clones in this sample may be carry-over from other donors' samples.

This clone was counted between two and nine times. This could be a read error, since a much larger clone is one nucleotide away. V usage is TRBV29-1 and J usage is TRBJ1-2, with D tentatively TRBD1 (6 bases). The germline V and J ends were trimmed by 6 bases and 1 base, with 15 bases remaining between them. CDR1 SQVTM and CDR2 ANQGSEA come from the germline V gene. This CDR3 is built from 14 residues. The CDR3 region has the DNA TGCAGCGTCGCCGGGGACATGGTTAACTATGGCTACACCTTC. Protein: CSVAGDMVNYGYTF.

On this clone itself: Being one base from a much bigger clone, this may be a read error. This CDR3 is missing its conserved last phenylalanine or tryptophan, likely due to a read error. V gene TRBV10-2 combines with J gene TRBJ2-5; TRBD1 matches at 10 bases. CDR1 and CDR2 from the germline V gene are WSHSY and SAAADI. The CDR3 extends over 14 amino acids. V was clipped by 6 bases and J by 7 bases; unmatched bases: 8. CDR3 DNA: TGCGCCAGCAGCCCCGGGACAGGGGTGGGGACCCAGTACCTC. Translating gives CASSPGTGVGTQYL.

This clone was seen ten or more times. V and J are TRBV3-1 and TRBJ2-5; D possibly matches TRBD1 or TRBD2 (6 bases each). The germline CDR1 and CDR2 sequences are LGHDT and YNNKEL (reference sequence). Deletions cut 0 bases from V and 0 bases from J, with 11 bases between. The CDR3 consists of 16 residues. DNA for the CDR3: TGTGCCAGCAGCCAAGATTGGAGGGGGAACCAAGAGACCCAGTACTTC. This translates into CASSQDWRGNQETQYF.

This clone counts as medium-sized. At the DNA level, this CDR3 is encoded by other sequences in the same sample as well. The chain carries TRBV10-3 and TRBJ2-7; 8 bases map to TRBD1. V lost 6 bases and J lost 6; bases outside the gene matches: 1. The CDR3 runs to 11 residues. CDR1 is ENHRY, CDR2 SYGVKD, per germline. The CDR3 DNA follows: TGTGCCATCAGAGACAGGGGCGAGCAGTACTTC. Amino acid sequence: CAIRDRGEQYF.

Many counts were recorded for this clone. A clone one base away is much larger, so this may be a read error. The V and J genes are TRBV6-6 and TRBJ2-7, with 7 bases that match TRBD1. Looked up from germline, CDR1 is MNHNY and CDR2 is SVGAGI (reference sequence). The CDR3 consists of 15 residues. The DNA for the CDR3 is TGTGCCAGCAGTTACTCCCCGGACAGGACCTACGAGCCGTACTTC. As protein: CASSYSPDRTYEPYF.

This clone has only one observation. The V call is TRBV5-1, the J call TRBJ2-7; 8 bases line up with TRBD2. Trimming cost V 1 base and J 4 bases; bases outside gene matches: 10. Germline V gives CDR1 SGHRS, CDR2 YFSETQ. The CDR3 has 16 amino acids. The CDR3 DNA is TGCGCCAGCAGCTTGTCTCCGGGACTAGGGGTGTACGAGCAGTACTTC. This translates into CASSLSPGLGVYEQYF. Complete variable domain (other parts from reference TRBV5-1 and TRBJ2-7): KAGVTQTPRYLIKTRGQQVTLSCSPISGHRSVSWYQQTPGQGLQFLFEYFSETQRNKGNFPGRFSGRQFSNSRSEMNVSTLELGDSALYLCASSLSPGLGVYEQYFGPGTRLTVT.

On this clone: A much larger clone differs from this one at a single base, so this may be a read error. This CDR3 is CSVLGQSGFGGYTF. CDR3 DNA: TGCAGCGTACTCGGACAGTCCGGGTTTGGTGGCTACACCTTC. This sequence joins TRBV29-1 and TRBJ1-2; possibly TRBD1 for D (6 bases). CDR3 size: 14 residues. V shed 6 bases and J shed 7 bases, with 21 bases lying between them. CDR1 and CDR2 (germline): SQVTM, ANQGSEA.

This clone was counted ten times or more. The V gene is TRBV7-2, the J gene TRBJ2-4; 9 nucleotides agree with TRBD1. Germline lookup yields CDR1 SGHTA and CDR2 FQGNSA. V trimming: 3 bases; J trimming: 5 bases; junction bases outside the gene matches: 5. This CDR3 region has 15 residues. CDR3 region: CASSFGDRGENIQYF. The CDR3 DNA sequence: TGTGCCAGCAGCTTCGGCGACAGGGGGGAAAACATTCAGTACTTC.

This clone was found many times. This chain uses TRBV7-2 with TRBJ2-5, with D unresolved. CDR1 and CDR2 (germline): SGHTA, FQGNSA. The CDR3 is 14 residues long. Trimming removed 1 base from V and 5 bases from J, with 11 bases in between. The CDR3 loop reads CASSLEPSVETQYF. For the CDR3, the DNA is TGTGCCAGCAGCTTAGAGCCTAGTGTGGAGACCCAGTACTTC.

Within the sample, this clone is medium-sized. J is TRBJ2-1 and V is TRBV6-1; possibly TRBD2 for D (6 bases). Germline CDR1 is MNHNS and CDR2 is SASEGT. This CDR3 spans 14 amino acids. The V gene lost 6 bases and the J gene lost 12 bases, with 21 bases spanning the gap. The CDR3 is CASRSGLPGRGQFF. The DNA for the CDR3 is TGTGCCAGCAGATCGGGACTCCCTGGGCGTGGGCAGTTCTTC.